These T cell receptor beta chains were read from a single sample in a study of beta chain features in type 1 diabetes. The protocol was immunoSEQ multiplex PCR, while the TCRdb copy is restricted to in-frame clones and leaves out a portion. Of 300,000 to 350,000 clones detected, 8% appear once; the ten largest clones hold around 0.45%. Sample: central memory CD4+ T cells from blood. The origin of the receptors is a woman younger than 30 in good health. CDR3s include the opening cysteine and the closing phenylalanine or tryptophan. A D gene is named only where the DNA matches it firmly. The listing skips clone size in some rows; elsewhere it reads once, few, many or a size class.

abundance	d_gene	v_gene	j_gene	CDR3aa	CDR3nt
.	TRBD1	TRBV4-3	TRBJ1-4	CASKATGGEKLFF	TGCGCCAGCAAGGCAACAGGGGGTGAAAAACTGTTTTTT
.	.	TRBV6-1	TRBJ2-3	CASRVVDTQYF	TGTGCCAGCAGGGTGGTGGATACGCAGTATTTT
few	.	TRBV7-3	TRBJ1-1	CASSPLAQGSWHTEAFF	TGTGCCAGCAGCCCTTTGGCACAGGGCTCATGGCACACTGAAGCTTTCTTT
few	.	TRBV18	TRBJ2-5	CASSPLAEGEQYF	TGTGCCAGCTCACCTCTCGCGGAGGGTGAGCAGTACTTC
few	.	TRBV18	TRBJ1-3	CASSPQSGRHSGNTIYF	TGTGCCAGCTCACCACAATCAGGGCGACACTCTGGAAACACCATATATTTT
few	TRBD1	TRBV5-1	TRBJ2-7	CASSPRQGRGSYEQYF	TGCGCCAGCAGCCCTCGACAGGGCCGTGGCTCCTACGAGCAGTACTTC
.	TRBD2	TRBV4-1	TRBJ2-3	CASSQDLREGRDTQYF	TGCGCCAGCAGCCAAGATCTGCGGGAGGGCCGAGATACGCAGTATTTT
many	.	TRBV10-3	TRBJ2-1	CAIGGDGGETYNEQFF	TGTGCCATCGGAGGAGACGGCGGGGAAACCTACAATGAGCAGTTCTTC
few	.	TRBV28	TRBJ1-2	CASNPGNYAGSYGYTF	TGTGCCAGCAATCCCGGGAATTACGCTGGGAGCTATGGCTACACCTTC
few	TRBD2	TRBV7-2	TRBJ2-3	CASSPGGADTQYF	TGTGCCAGCAGTCCGGGAGGGGCAGATACGCAGTATTTT
.	.	TRBV5-4	TRBJ2-1	CASSLGGLSSYNEQFF	TGTGCCAGCAGCTTGGGGGGGTTGAGCTCCTACAATGAGCAGTTCTTC
.	.	TRBV4-2	TRBJ2-3	CASSQGVAGTDTQYF	TGTGCCAGCAGCCAGGGGGTCGCAGGCACAGATACGCAGTATTTT
many	.	TRBV28	TRBJ1-2	CASSLGRYGYTF	TGTGCCAGCAGTTTAGGGCGGTATGGCTACACCTTC
few	.	TRBV27	TRBJ2-3	CASSFTRTQYF	TGTGCCAGCAGTTTTACTCGTACGCAGTATTTT
.	TRBD2	TRBV15	TRBJ2-1	CATRAKGGVAGAQSYNEQFF	TGTGCCACCAGGGCCAAGGGAGGAGTAGCGGGAGCGCAGTCCTACAATGAGCAGTTCTTC
few	TRBD2	TRBV18	TRBJ2-1	CASSPPAGDYNEQFF	TGTGCCAGCTCACCACCGGCGGGAGACTACAATGAGCAGTTCTTC
few	TRBD1	TRBV28	TRBJ2-7	CASSGPGQGRSYEQYF	TGTGCCAGCAGTGGACCGGGACAGGGGAGGTCCTACGAGCAGTACTTC
.	.	TRBV28	TRBJ2-2	CASRSPTKELFF	TGTGCCAGCAGATCGCCAACGAAGGAGCTGTTTTTT
.	.	TRBV15	TRBJ1-1	CATSRATRRTEAFF	TGTGCCACCAGCAGGGCGACGCGTCGCACTGAAGCTTTCTTT
few	.	TRBV6-6	TRBJ2-7	CASTSGDFAYEQYF	TGTGCCAGCACCTCAGGGGACTTCGCCTACGAGCAGTACTTC
few	.	TRBV19	TRBJ2-1	CASTAAARYNEQFF	TGTGCCAGTACCGCGGCGGCCCGATACAATGAGCAGTTCTTC
many	TRBD1	TRBV29-1	TRBJ1-2	CSVEGRGRNYGYTF	TGCAGCGTTGAAGGCAGGGGGCGAAACTATGGCTACACCTTC
few	.	TRBV18	TRBJ2-5	CASSPIGGETQYF	TGTGCCAGCTCACCAATTGGGGGAGAGACCCAGTACTTC
.	.	TRBV28	TRBJ2-7	CASSSPFKEQYF	TGTGCCAGCAGTTCCCCGTTTAAAGAGCAGTACTTC
few	.	TRBV5-1	TRBJ2-5	CASSLGRGQETQYF	TGCGCCAGCAGCTTAGGTAGGGGGCAAGAGACCCAGTACTTC
few	.	TRBV5-8	TRBJ2-6	CASSFTGLISGANVLTF	TGTGCCAGCAGCTTCACAGGACTGATCTCTGGGGCCAACGTCCTGACTTTC
.	TRBD2	TRBV7-8	TRBJ2-1	CASSLAGLAGNEQFF	TGTGCCAGCAGCTTAGCGGGACTAGCGGGCAATGAGCAGTTCTTC
few	.	TRBV7-2	TRBJ2-7	CASSLGTAYEQYF	TGTGCCAGCAGCTTAGGGACAGCCTACGAGCAGTACTTC
few	.	TRBV25-1	TRBJ2-5	CASSSFQETQYF	TGTGCCAGCAGTAGTTTCCAAGAGACCCAGTACTTC
.	.	TRBV28	TRBJ2-3	CASSLARRPDTQYF	TGTGCCAGCAGTTTGGCCCGGCGGCCAGATACGCAGTATTTT
.	.	TRBV27	TRBJ2-3	CASSYSRTNSPTDTQYF	TGTGCCAGCAGTTATTCTAGGACAAACTCACCCACAGATACGCAGTATTTT
few	.	TRBV7-9	TRBJ2-3	CASSHPSGGIDTQYF	TGTGCCAGCAGCCATCCTAGTGGAGGAATAGATACGCAGTATTTT
.	TRBD1	TRBV28	TRBJ2-1	CASSGPGTGRDEQFF	TGTGCCAGCAGTGGCCCCGGGACAGGGAGGGATGAGCAGTTCTTC
.	.	TRBV18	TRBJ2-5	CASSPIGETQYF	TGTGCCAGCTCACCAATCGGAGAGACCCAGTACTTC
.	TRBD2	TRBV25-1	TRBJ2-3	CASSEWVSGINTQYF	TGTGCCAGCAGTGAATGGGTTAGCGGGATAAATACGCAGTATTTT
many	.	TRBV7-9	TRBJ1-5	CASSGTADQPQHF	TGTGCCAGCAGCGGCACGGCAGATCAGCCCCAGCATTTT
.	TRBD1	TRBV11-2	TRBJ2-3	CASTGQGWADTQYF	TGTGCCAGCACGGGACAGGGCTGGGCAGATACGCAGTATTTT
few	TRBD1	TRBV7-2	TRBJ2-1	CASSTQRTGGEQFF	TGTGCCAGCAGCACTCAGAGGACAGGGGGTGAGCAGTTCTTC
few	.	TRBV29-1	TRBJ1-4	CSVVEGATNEKLFF	TGCAGCGTTGTGGAGGGGGCAACTAATGAAAAACTGTTTTTT
many	.	TRBV7-2	TRBJ2-5	CASSRGAARETQYF	TGTGCCAGCAGCCGGGGGGCAGCCCGAGAGACCCAGTACTTC
many	.	TRBV10-3	TRBJ2-7	CAISWGGGSSYEQYF	TGTGCCATCAGCTGGGGCGGAGGGTCATCCTACGAGCAGTACTTC
few	TRBD1	TRBV29-1	TRBJ1-2	CSVGRTGGDGYTF	TGCAGCGTTGGGCGGACAGGGGGGGATGGCTACACCTTC
.	.	TRBV28	TRBJ2-3	CASSTFTDTQYF	TGTGCCAGCAGTACCTTCACAGATACGCAGTATTTT
.	.	TRBV5-1	TRBJ1-1	CASSLWGQPNTEAFF	TGCGCCAGCAGCTTGTGGGGCCAGCCGAACACTGAAGCTTTCTTT
few	TRBD1	TRBV2	TRBJ2-7	CASSEDRTGLNYEQYF	TGTGCCAGCAGTGAAGACAGGACAGGGCTGAACTACGAGCAGTACTTC
few	.	TRBV5-1	TRBJ2-5	CASSWGSLETQYF	TGCGCCAGCAGCTGGGGGTCCTTGGAGACCCAGTACTTC
.	.	TRBV10-3	TRBJ2-7	CAIRPRDTSSYEQYF	TGTGCCATCAGGCCTCGGGACACCAGCTCCTACGAGCAGTACTTC
few	.	TRBV7-2	TRBJ1-1	CASLAFTRATEAFF	TGTGCCAGCTTAGCCTTTACGAGGGCCACTGAAGCTTTCTTT
.	.	TRBV10-3	TRBJ2-2	CAISESPERSTGELFF	TGTGCCATCAGTGAGTCACCAGAAAGAAGTACCGGGGAGCTGTTTTTT